One and the same sample provided the 8 T cell receptor beta chains below, sequenced in a study of cytomegalovirus exposure and HLA in healthy donors (dated 2017 in TCRdb). Libraries were prepared through the immunoSEQ multiplex PCR assay. A mixture of 60 forward primers for TCR Vbeta segments and 13 reverse primers for TCR Jbeta segments was used in the multiplex PCR. The immuneACCESS repertoire file appears here via TCRdb, limited to in-frame rearrangements. These files lack a portion of the clones; in checked studies, under half of the deficit traces to unresolved V genes, and the cause of the others is not known. The sample data list roughly 120,000 clones, and 80% of these were observed just once. The ten most abundant clones make up just over 2.5% of the sample. Material: PBMCs. These receptors were taken from a man younger than 45 in good health and CMV-seronegative.

The J gene is TRBJ1-5, the V gene TRBV4-3; D is unresolved. From germline, CDR1 is LGHNA and CDR2 YSLEER. The CDR3 extends over 15 amino acids. The V end was cut by 0 bases, the J end by 0 bases, with 6 bases between. The CDR3 DNA follows: TGCGCCAGCAGCCAAGAGCGGTTTAGCAATCAGCCCCAGCATTTT. As protein: CASSQERFSNQPQHF.

This clone has a single count. The chain uses TRBV6-1 and TRBJ1-5; D perhaps matches TRBD1 (5 bases). The germline V gene encodes CDR1 MNHNS and CDR2 SASEGT. The CDR3 sequence is 16 residues long. V lost 0 bases and J lost 7, with 16 bases in between. The CDR3 reads CASSEASLTAGQPQHF. The CDR3 DNA reads as TGTGCCAGCAGTGAAGCAAGTTTGACAGCGGGACAGCCCCAGCATTTT.

The chain recombines TRBV25-1 with TRBJ2-7, with a possible D match to TRBD1 (7 bases). The CDR3 contains 13 residues. Germline V gene data show CDR1 as MGHDK and CDR2 as SYGVNS. V lost 7 bases, J lost 7 bases, and 17 bases lay in between. The CDR3 nucleotides are TGTGCCAGCACGGTGGAGGGGGCGGGTGAGCAGTACTTC. Amino acid sequence: CASTVEGAGEQYF.

The chain employs TRBV10-1 and TRBJ2-7; D gene uncertain. This CDR3 spans 15 amino acids. The ends were cut back, 4 bases at V and 4 bases at J, with 17 bases in the middle. Germline CDR1 is WNHNN and CDR2 is SYGVQD (reference sequence). The CDR3 DNA reads TGCGCCAGCAGTGCGGGTTGGCGGAACCCATACGAGCAGTACTTC. Residues: CASSAGWRNPYEQYF.

The rearrangement links TRBV5-6 to TRBJ2-7, with a tentative D call TRBD1 (5 bases). Germline values: CDR1 SGHDT, CDR2 YYEEEE. The V and J ends lost 2 bases and 2 bases respectively, with 11 bases between them. The CDR3 extends over 14 amino acids. The CDR3 protein is CASSLIRGAYEQYF. The CDR3 DNA follows: TGTGCCAGCAGCTTAATAAGGGGTGCCTACGAGCAGTACTTC.

CDR3 loop: CASSSEADTQYF. The CDR3 bases are TGTGCCAGCTCGTCAGAGGCAGATACGCAGTATTTT. The chain links TRBV18 to TRBJ2-3, with unresolved D. This CDR3 comprises 12 residues. Per germline, CDR1 KGHSH and CDR2 LQKENI. The V gene lost 6 bases and the J gene lost 4 bases, with 8 bases spanning the gap.

This clone occurred a few times. This chain connects TRBV4-3 to TRBJ1-2; D is unclear. CDR1 is LGHNA and CDR2 is YSLEER in the germline V gene. The CDR3 has 13 amino acids. Trimming stripped 4 bases from V and 6 bases from J, with 12 bases between. CDR3 protein: CASSLGPGDGYTF. DNA for the CDR3: TGCGCCAGCAGCCTAGGTCCCGGGGATGGCTACACCTTC.

As regards this clone: The junction and the germline gene differ at one end; a read error may be behind it. The chain joins TRBV9 to TRBJ2-1; 11 positions match TRBD1. This CDR3 region has 16 residues. Germline V lookup: CDR1 SGDLS, CDR2 YYNGEE. In nucleotides, the CDR3 is TGTGCCGGCAGCGCCCGGGACAGGGGGAATTACAATGAGCAGTTCTTC. Translating it yields CAGSARDRGNYNEQFF.